The 32 T cell receptor beta chains below were found in one sample sequenced in a study of beta chain features in type 1 diabetes. Expressed TCRB transcripts were sequenced because the isolated RNA had all been reverse transcribed beforehand. Generated by immunoSEQ multiplex PCR, the TCRdb table keeps only in-frame clones and is missing some. The sample lists 110,000 or so clones, less than 40% occurring once. The sample taken for sequencing was stem cell memory CD4+ T cells from blood. The receptors come from a woman aged 18-29 years in good health.

V is TRBV10-3 and J is TRBJ2-1; 9 bases align to TRBD2. The CDR3 length is 16 residues. Germline V gives CDR1 ENHRY, CDR2 SYGVKD. Trimming cost V 7 bases and J 9 bases; bases outside gene matches: 16. CDR3 in amino acids: CAIKRTSAFLRGEQFF. CDR3 sequence (DNA): TGTGCCATCAAACGGACTAGCGCCTTCCTCCGCGGTGAGCAGTTCTTC.

The rearrangement joins TRBV5-4 to TRBJ1-4; tentatively, D is TRBD1 (6 bases). Per the germline V gene, CDR1 is SGHNT and CDR2 is YYREEE (reference sequence). Deletions cut 4 bases from V and 8 bases from J, with 12 bases between. The CDR3 sequence is 13 residues long. CDR3 DNA sequence: TGTGCCAGCAGCCCACTAGGGGGAGAAAAACTGTTTTTT. Translating gives CASSPLGGEKLFF.

The chain combines TRBV6-1 with TRBJ2-7; 8 bases line up with TRBD2. Trimming took 8 bases from V and 3 from J; bases not matched to a gene: 12. There are 15 residues in the CDR3. Germline values: CDR1 MNHNS, CDR2 SASEGT. CDR3 sequence reads: CASVRALAGRYEQYF. For the CDR3, the DNA is TGTGCCAGCGTACGGGCGCTAGCGGGTCGCTACGAGCAGTACTTC.

The chain joins TRBV4-1 to TRBJ1-1, with D possibly matching TRBD1 (6 bases). This CDR3 contains 12 residues. V dropped 4 bases and J dropped 5 bases, with 8 bases sitting between them. Germline V gives CDR1 MGHRA, CDR2 YSYEKL. CDR3 residues: CASSPQGTEAFF. The CDR3 DNA follows: TGCGCCAGCAGCCCCCAGGGGACTGAAGCTTTCTTT.

This chain joins TRBV6-8 and TRBJ2-7, with TRBD1 matching over 10 bases. The CDR3 extends over 13 amino acids. The V and J ends lost 6 bases and 5 bases, in that order; junction bases with no gene match: 4. The germline CDR1 and CDR2 sequences are MNHGY and SAAAGT. Here the CDR3 DNA reads TGTGCCAGCAGGGCGGACAGGGGGAACGAGCAGTACTTC. It translates to CASRADRGNEQYF.

This chain links TRBV19 with TRBJ2-7; D is unclear. The CDR3 runs to 15 residues. Looked up from germline, CDR1 is LNHDA and CDR2 is SQIVND (reference sequence). Trimming removed 0 bases from V and 1 base from J, with 10 bases in between. The CDR3 is CASSIEQMPSYEQYF. The CDR3 DNA reads as TGTGCCAGTAGTATAGAACAGATGCCTTCCTACGAGCAGTACTTC.

The rearrangement uses TRBV14 and TRBJ2-7; TRBD2 matches at 14 bases. Germline trimming cut 1 base from V and 5 bases from J; bases unmatched to any gene: 7. The CDR3 extends over 17 amino acids. Germline V gene lookup returns CDR1 SGHDN and CDR2 FVKESK. CDR3 bases: TGTGCCAGCAGCCAAGCTTTGGGACTAGCGGGAGTCAACGAGCAGTACTTC. Protein sequence: CASSQALGLAGVNEQYF. Filled out from reference TRBV14 and TRBJ2-7, the complete variable domain reads EAGVTQFPSHSVIEKGQTVTLRCDPISGHDNLYWYRRVMGKEIKFLLHFVKESKQDESGMPNNRFLAERTGGTYSTLKVQPAELEDSGVYFCASSQALGLAGVNEQYFGPGTRLTVT.

This chain links TRBV7-9 with TRBJ2-3, with 7 bases that match TRBD1. Losses at the gene ends were 3 bases for V and 4 bases for J; bases not matched to a gene: 4. Germline V gene lookup returns CDR1 SEHNR and CDR2 FQNEAQ (reference sequence). The CDR3 contains 14 residues. CDR3 in DNA: TGTGCCAGCAGCTTCGACAGGGCGTCAGATACGCAGTATTTT. Its translation: CASSFDRASDTQYF.

This clone was counted between two and nine times. The chain uses TRBV30 and TRBJ2-1; D is perhaps TRBD1 (6 bases). The germline V and J ends were trimmed by 3 bases and 1 base, with 13 bases remaining between them. This CDR3 has 15 amino acids. The germline V gene encodes CDR1 GTSNPN and CDR2 SVGIG (reference sequence). In DNA form, the CDR3 reads TGTGCCTGGAGCGTTGACAGGTTATCCTACAATGAGCAGTTCTTC. Amino acid sequence: CAWSVDRLSYNEQFF.

The chain joins TRBV6-5 to TRBJ2-7; TRBD1 aligns across 11 bases. The CDR3 runs 14 residues. V was clipped by 4 bases and J by 5 bases; unmatched bases: 4. The germline V gene encodes CDR1 MNHEY and CDR2 SVGAGI. The CDR3 nucleotides read TGTGCCAGCAGTTTGAGGACAGGGGGCCACGAGCAGTACTTC. Its translation is CASSLRTGGHEQYF.

The gene calls are TRBV5-4 and TRBJ2-3, with D perhaps TRBD1 (6 bases). Germline V gives CDR1 SGHNT, CDR2 YYREEE (reference sequence). This CDR3 has 16 residues. Trimming pared 0 bases from V and 3 bases from J, leaving 14 bases between. CDR3 nucleotides: TGTGCCAGCAGCTTGGTGTTGGGGGCAGGGACAGATACGCAGTATTTT. This encodes CASSLVLGAGTDTQYF.

This clone has just a few counts. The chain uses TRBV27 and TRBJ2-1, with TRBD2 identical over 8 bases. The CDR3 has 14 residues. Trimming removed 5 bases from V and 8 bases from J; junction bases left unmatched: 8. The germline V gene has CDR1 MNHEY and CDR2 SMNVEV (reference sequence). This CDR3 reads CASSTSGIRHEQFF. The DNA of the CDR3 is TGTGCCAGCAGTACTAGCGGAATCCGCCATGAGCAGTTCTTC.

This clone was found a few times. The chain carries TRBV18 and TRBJ1-5; the match to TRBD1 covers 7 bases. Germline V gives CDR1 KGHSH, CDR2 LQKENI. With V trimmed by 3 bases and J by 9 bases, 8 bases remained unmatched. CDR3 length: 14 residues. CDR3 residues: CASSPGQALGPQHF. The DNA for the CDR3 is TGTGCCAGCTCACCTGGACAGGCGCTGGGGCCCCAGCATTTT.

This clone was counted a few times. V gene TRBV7-9 combines with J gene TRBJ1-2, with a tentative D call TRBD1 (5 bases). The germline CDR1 and CDR2 sequences are SEHNR and FQNEAQ (reference sequence). The CDR3 consists of 12 residues. V was clipped by 5 bases and J by 3 bases, with 7 bases between them. Written as DNA, the CDR3 is TGTGCCAGCAGCCAAGGGGACTATGGCTACACCTTC. It codes for CASSQGDYGYTF.

J is TRBJ1-5 and V is TRBV6-5; 8 bases agree with TRBD1. V lost 6 bases, J lost 4 bases, and 5 bases stayed unmatched. This CDR3 is 14 amino acids long. In germline, CDR1 is MNHEY, CDR2 SVGAGI. This chain's CDR3 is CASSPRTGNQPQHF. In DNA, the CDR3 is TGTGCCAGCAGCCCCCGGACAGGGAATCAGCCCCAGCATTTT.

The chain employs TRBV9 and TRBJ2-7, with TRBD2 as a possible D gene (7 bases). Germline lookup yields CDR1 SGDLS and CDR2 YYNGEE. This CDR3 comprises 15 residues. V dropped 0 bases and J dropped 3 bases, with 13 bases sitting between them. CDR3 amino acids: CASSVEAGAVYEQYF. The CDR3 coding sequence is TGTGCCAGCAGCGTAGAGGCGGGGGCAGTCTACGAGCAGTACTTC.

V and J are TRBV27 and TRBJ1-1; tentative D call: TRBD1 (5 bases). V was shortened by 5 bases and J by 11 bases, with 24 bases between the two germline ends. This CDR3 is built from 15 residues. Germline CDR1 is MNHEY and CDR2 is SMNVEV (reference sequence). CDR3 DNA: TGTGCCAGCAGTCCCTTGGGGGGTGGAACCCTAGGTGCTTTCTTT. It specifies CASSPLGGGTLGAFF.

This clone was counted between two and nine times. V is TRBV5-6 and J is TRBJ1-5, with 8 bases aligning to TRBD1. V lost 4 bases and J lost 5; bases outside the gene matches: 11. The CDR3 spans 16 residues. CDR1 is SGHDT and CDR2 is YYEEEE in the germline V gene. The CDR3 protein is CASSATGQAGDQPQHF. DNA for the CDR3: TGTGCCAGCAGCGCCACGGGACAGGCGGGAGATCAGCCCCAGCATTTT. The complete variable domain, with remaining parts taken from reference TRBV5-6 and TRBJ1-5, reads DAGVTQSPTHLIKTRGQQVTLRCSPKSGHDTVSWYQQALGQGPQFIFQYYEEEERQRGNFPDRFSGHQFPNYSSELNVNALLLGDSALYLCASSATGQAGDQPQHFGDGTRLSIL.

The chain carries TRBV27 and TRBJ2-7, with 7 bases lining up with TRBD2. V was pared by 6 bases and J by 7 bases, with 9 bases of the junction left unmatched. This CDR3 region has 13 residues. The germline CDR1 and CDR2 sequences are MNHEY and SMNVEV (reference sequence). The CDR3 loop is CASRVLGGGEQYF. The CDR3 coding sequence is TGTGCCAGCAGAGTGTTGGGGGGGGGTGAGCAGTACTTC.

This clone was recorded only once. The chain employs TRBV6-5 and TRBJ2-7; 7 nucleotides line up with TRBD1. V lost 5 bases, J lost 3 bases, and 7 bases stayed unmatched. Germline V gene lookup returns CDR1 MNHEY and CDR2 SVGAGI. The CDR3 has 14 amino acids. The CDR3 region has the DNA TGTGCCAGCAGTCGCTCCGGGACAGACTACGAGCAGTACTTC. This codes for CASSRSGTDYEQYF.

The sample holds a few counts of this clone. The J gene is TRBJ2-5, the V gene TRBV4-1; tentative D call: TRBD1 (5 bases). TRBJ2-7 matches the DNA end more closely, so the J call is doubtful. CDR3 length: 16 amino acids. In germline, CDR1 is MGHRA, CDR2 YSYEKL. CDR3 sequence reads: CASSPHPKGEGYEQYF. The CDR3, as DNA: TGCGCCAGCAGCCCACATCCTAAAGGGGAAGGCTACGAGCAGTACTTC.

This clone was counted a few times. The V and J genes are TRBV28 and TRBJ1-2; 8 nucleotides agree with TRBD1. This CDR3 contains 12 residues. Germline trimming cut 5 bases from V and 8 bases from J; bases unmatched to any gene: 4. The germline V gene has CDR1 MDHEN and CDR2 SYDVKM. CDR3 sequence reads: CASSTTGVGYTF. CDR3 sequence (DNA): TGTGCCAGCAGTACGACAGGGGTGGGCTACACCTTC.

The chain couples TRBV6-1 to TRBJ1-2; D gene uncertain. This CDR3 has 13 residues. Germline V gene lookup returns CDR1 MNHNS and CDR2 SASEGT. Trimming stripped 2 bases from V and 7 bases from J, with 11 bases between. CDR3 in amino acids: CASSEWEGSGYTF. CDR3 nucleotides: TGTGCCAGCAGTGAATGGGAGGGAAGTGGCTACACCTTC.

This clone was seen only a few times. This chain connects TRBV27 to TRBJ2-7, with 8 bases matching TRBD2. V lost 4 bases to trimming and J lost 9 bases; unmatched junction nucleotides: 14. This CDR3 comprises 15 residues. In germline, CDR1 is MNHEY, CDR2 SMNVEV (reference sequence). For the CDR3, the DNA is TGTGCCAGCAGTTCCCCGGAGGTCGGGAGGGCATGGCAGTACTTC. Its protein is CASSSPEVGRAWQYF.

The chain employs TRBV28 and TRBJ2-7; 9 bases are a match to TRBD2. The CDR3 is 15 amino acids. Germline V gene sequence: CDR1 MDHEN, CDR2 SYDVKM. Unmatched junction bases numbered 9, after V lost 6 bases and J lost 3 bases. CDR3 region: CASSPVSSGNYEQYF. DNA for the CDR3: TGTGCCAGCAGCCCCGTGTCTAGCGGGAACTACGAGCAGTACTTC.

The rearrangement uses TRBV5-6 and TRBJ2-3; D perhaps matches TRBD2 (6 bases). The CDR3 runs 13 residues. Germline CDR1 is SGHDT and CDR2 is YYEEEE. V lost 4 bases and J lost 5, with 11 bases in between. CDR3 bases: TGTGCCAGCAGCGTGGGACTTTTAGATACGCAGTATTTT. It yields the protein CASSVGLLDTQYF.

J is TRBJ1-4 and V is TRBV5-6; 7 bases are shared with TRBD1. V shed 4 bases, J shed 3 bases, and the junction held 3 bases outside the gene matches. Germline loops: CDR1 SGHDT, CDR2 YYEEEE. There are 14 residues in the CDR3. The CDR3 loop is CASSTTGPNEKLFF. The CDR3 DNA sequence: TGTGCCAGCAGCACGACAGGGCCTAATGAAAAACTGTTTTTT.

This chain joins TRBV19 and TRBJ1-2; D remains unclear. The CDR3 is 12 amino acids. V shed 4 bases and J shed 8 bases, with 11 bases lying between them. Germline values: CDR1 LNHDA, CDR2 SQIVND (reference sequence). CDR3 DNA: TGTGCCAGTAGTAGAGGGATTGACGGCTACACCTTC. This codes for CASSRGIDGYTF. Based on the CDR3 plus reference TRBV19 and TRBJ1-2, the full variable domain is DGGITQSPKYLFRKEGQNVTLSCEQNLNHDAMYWYRQDPGQGLRLIYYSQIVNDFQKGDIAEGYSVSREKKESFPLTVTSAQKNPTAFYLCASSRGIDGYTFGSGTRLTVV.

The chain employs TRBV6-5 and TRBJ2-7; TRBD1 agrees at 10 bases. Germline loops: CDR1 MNHEY, CDR2 SVGAGI. With 6 bases clipped from V and 6 bases from J, the junction kept 11 bases outside the gene matches. The CDR3 consists of 15 residues. The CDR3 here is CASSGRDRGVGEQYF. In DNA form, the CDR3 reads TGTGCCAGCAGCGGACGGGACAGGGGTGTGGGCGAGCAGTACTTC.

The chain is built from TRBV6-1 and TRBJ1-1; D uncertain. The V end was cut by 7 bases, the J end by 1 base, with 7 bases between. The CDR3 extends over 12 amino acids. The germline V gene has CDR1 MNHNS and CDR2 SASEGT. This CDR3 reads CASMGRNTEAFF. The CDR3, as DNA: TGTGCCAGCATGGGGAGGAACACTGAAGCTTTCTTT.

The chain combines TRBV7-9 with TRBJ1-4; 8 bases agree with TRBD1. In germline, CDR1 is SEHNR, CDR2 FQNEAQ (reference sequence). There are 14 residues in the CDR3. J was trimmed by 7 bases and V by 6 bases; bases with no gene match: 7. CDR3 in DNA: TGTGCCAGCAGGGAACCAGGGGGCGTTGAAAAACTGTTTTTT. As protein: CASREPGGVEKLFF.

The chain uses TRBV18 and TRBJ2-7; D not resolved. Per the germline V gene, CDR1 is KGHSH and CDR2 is LQKENI. The length of the CDR3 is 12 residues. V shed 4 bases and J shed 4 bases, with 8 bases lying between them. For the CDR3, the DNA is TGTGCCAGCTCACGCGAGTCTTACGAGCAGTACTTC. Translating it yields CASSRESYEQYF.